This T cell receptor beta chain was sequenced in a study of blood T cell repertoires in COVID-19. Study details: Some COVID-19 samples were acute and others convalescent; all came from the United States, Italy and Spain.

CDR3 size: 15 residues. Profiled with immunoSEQ multiplex PCR; TCRdb holds only in-frame clones, not every one. This table has roughly 49,000 clones, 65% to 85% appearing once. The sample was peripheral blood. This sequence joins TRBV21-1 and TRBJ1-1; TRBD1 is the table's D call and was not checked against the DNA. TRBV21-1 is annotated as a pseudogene. This TCR was sampled from a woman of 80 years or more with acute or convalescent COVID-19. In DNA form, the CDR3 reads TGTGCCAGCAGCCTCGAGGGACAGGAGGACACTGAAGCTTTCTTT. Its translation: CASSLEGQEDTEAFF.